The sequence of this T cell receptor (beta chain) was determined in a study of blood T cell repertoires in COVID-19. Across the whole study: Two negative PCRs, clearance, or symptom resolution characterized the recovered Cohort 3 donors. The samples span acute and convalescent COVID-19 from the United States, Italy and Spain.

The CDR3 has 13 amino acids. Germline V lookup: CDR1 SGHRS, CDR2 YFSETQ. Trimming shortened V by 3 bases and J by 3 bases, and 7 bases separated the two germline ends. Original data processing: Amplifying reference gene primers gave estimates of nucleated cell counts. The method was immunoSEQ multiplex PCR; TCRdb's version includes in-frame clones alone and lacks a portion of them. V and J calls and clone size are given by that table; D and trimming were obtained from the DNA. The sample yields a few hundred thousand clones, more than 75% seen once. The sequence was collected from a man between 35 and 55 years old in a cohort exposed to, infected with or recovered from COVID-19 (not recorded which). The J gene is TRBJ2-1, the V gene TRBV5-1; TRBD2 is a possible D gene (5 bases). The sequenced sample was PBMCs or T cells enriched from blood (not recorded which). CDR3: CASSWTGYNEQFF. The CDR3 coding sequence is TGCGCCAGCAGCTGGACTGGCTACAATGAGCAGTTCTTC.